This T cell receptor (beta chain) was captured by sequencing in a study of T-cell reconstitution after alpha-beta-depleted transplantation in children. Library preparation (for TCRbeta) was performed with unique molecular identifiers. TCRdb analysed the PCR reads with MiXCR anew, one entry per CDR3 protein. The sample shows approximately 500,000 distinct CDR3 sequences, about 10% of them seen only once. Study results and caveats: Several hundred rapidly expanded clones from non-depleted graft cells reportedly supplied alpha-beta T cells about two months post-transplant.

Germline V gives CDR1 SGHVS, CDR2 FQNEAQ. The CDR3 loop spans 14 amino acids. Trimming stripped 1 base from V and 7 bases from J, with 12 bases between. This clonotype was recorded many times. The antigen is not known. This clonotype was obtained from a child under 10 years old with inherited bone marrow failure, due to receive a stem cell transplant. Here the sequenced sample was PBMCs, taken before TCRalphabeta/CD19-depleted stem cell transplant. The genes are TRBV7-8 and TRBJ2-3, with a possible D match to TRBD2 (6 bases). The chain's CDR3 is CASSLEKRVHTQYF. The CDR3, as DNA: TGTGCCAGCAGCTTAGAAAAGCGGGTCCATACGCAGTATTTT.